This T cell receptor beta chain was profiled in a study of T cells in Graves' hyperthyroidism and ophthalmopathy. Study-level findings and limits: The majority of expanded thyroid clonotypes above 0.001 also appeared in blood.

Diagnosis relied on clinical symptoms, serum thyroxine and TRAb, thyroid ultrasound and orbital computed tomography. RNA transcripts were the template for amplifying TCR beta CDR3 regions. TCR CDR3 regions were first amplified by RT-PCR with HTBI primers. TCRdb independently ran MiXCR on the multiplex PCR reads; one entry per CDR3 protein. Of around 610,000 distinct CDR3 sequences listed, roughly 14% are singletons. The CDR3 contains 15 residues. Germline V CDR1 and CDR2: MNHEY, SVGEGT. V shed 6 bases, J shed 5 bases, and the junction held 11 bases outside the gene matches. With respect to this clonotype: The target antigen is unknown.

Sequencing was done on a sample of blood. This rearrangement joins TRBV6-2 or TRBV6-3 to TRBJ2-5, with 8 bases fitting TRBD2. This receptor was obtained from a woman aged 40 to 55 with Graves' ophthalmopathy. CDR3 sequence (DNA): TGTGCCAGCAGACACGGAGCGGGAGTGGGGGAGACCCAGTACTTC. Amino acids: CASRHGAGVGETQYF.